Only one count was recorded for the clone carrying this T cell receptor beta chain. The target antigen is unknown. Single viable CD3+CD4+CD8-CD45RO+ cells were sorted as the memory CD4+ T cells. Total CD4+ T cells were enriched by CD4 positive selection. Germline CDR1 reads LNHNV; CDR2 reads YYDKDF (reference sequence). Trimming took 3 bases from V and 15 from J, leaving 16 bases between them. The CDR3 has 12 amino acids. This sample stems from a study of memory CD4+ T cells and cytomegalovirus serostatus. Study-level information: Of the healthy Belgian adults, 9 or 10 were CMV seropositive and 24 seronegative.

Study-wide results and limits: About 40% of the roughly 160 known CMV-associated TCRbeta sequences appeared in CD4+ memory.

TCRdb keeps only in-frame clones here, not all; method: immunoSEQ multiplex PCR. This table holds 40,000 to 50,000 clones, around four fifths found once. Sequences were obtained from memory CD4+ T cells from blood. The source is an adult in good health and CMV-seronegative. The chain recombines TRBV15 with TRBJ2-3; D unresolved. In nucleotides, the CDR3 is TGTGCCACCAGCAGCTTGACACTCGAATCCTATTTT. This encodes CATSSLTLESYF.